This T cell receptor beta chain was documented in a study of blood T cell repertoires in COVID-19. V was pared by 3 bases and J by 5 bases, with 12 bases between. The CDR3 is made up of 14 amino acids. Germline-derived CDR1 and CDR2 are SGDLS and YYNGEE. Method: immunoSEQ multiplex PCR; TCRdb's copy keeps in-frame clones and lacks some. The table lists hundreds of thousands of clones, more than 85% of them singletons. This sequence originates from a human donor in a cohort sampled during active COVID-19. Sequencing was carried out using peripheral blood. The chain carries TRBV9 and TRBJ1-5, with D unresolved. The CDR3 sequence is CASSAVGHDQPQHF. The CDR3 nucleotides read TGTGCCAGCAGCGCGGTTGGGCACGATCAGCCCCAGCATTTT.